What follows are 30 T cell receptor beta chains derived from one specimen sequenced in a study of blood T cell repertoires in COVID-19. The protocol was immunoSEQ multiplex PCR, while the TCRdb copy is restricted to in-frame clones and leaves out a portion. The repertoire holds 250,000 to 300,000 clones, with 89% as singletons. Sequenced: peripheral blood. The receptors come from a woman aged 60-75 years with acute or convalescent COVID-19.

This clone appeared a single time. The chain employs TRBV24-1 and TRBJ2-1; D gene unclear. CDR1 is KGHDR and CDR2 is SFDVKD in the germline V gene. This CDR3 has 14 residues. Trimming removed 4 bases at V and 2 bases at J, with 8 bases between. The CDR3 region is CATSDGLAYNEQFF. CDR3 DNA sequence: TGTGCCACCAGTGACGGTCTCGCCTACAATGAGCAGTTCTTC.

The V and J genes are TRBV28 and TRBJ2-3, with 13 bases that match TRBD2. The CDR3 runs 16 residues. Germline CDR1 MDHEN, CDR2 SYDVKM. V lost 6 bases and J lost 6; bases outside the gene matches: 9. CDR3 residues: CASRTSGGFSADTQYF. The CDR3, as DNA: TGTGCCAGCAGGACTAGCGGGGGGTTCTCCGCCGATACGCAGTATTTT.

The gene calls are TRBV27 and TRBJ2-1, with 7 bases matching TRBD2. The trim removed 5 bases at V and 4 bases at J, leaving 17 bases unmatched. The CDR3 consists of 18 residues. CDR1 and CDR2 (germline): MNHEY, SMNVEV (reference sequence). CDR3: CASSRVLRLAKTYNEQFF. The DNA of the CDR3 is TGTGCCAGCAGTCGAGTCTTGCGACTAGCAAAGACGTACAATGAGCAGTTCTTC.

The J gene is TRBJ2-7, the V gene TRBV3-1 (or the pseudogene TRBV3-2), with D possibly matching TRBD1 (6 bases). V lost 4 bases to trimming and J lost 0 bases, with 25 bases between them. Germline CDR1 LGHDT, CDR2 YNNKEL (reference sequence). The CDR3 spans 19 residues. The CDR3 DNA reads TGTGCCAGCAGCCCTCCGCCGCGGCCAGGGGAGCTTACCTCCTACGAGCAGTACTTC. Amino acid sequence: CASSPPPRPGELTSYEQYF.

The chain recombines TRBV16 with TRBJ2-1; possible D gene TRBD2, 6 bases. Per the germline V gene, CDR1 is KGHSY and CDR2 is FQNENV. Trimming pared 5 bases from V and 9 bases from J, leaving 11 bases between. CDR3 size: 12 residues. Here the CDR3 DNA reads TGTGCCAGCAGCGATCTAGCGCCTGAGCAGTTCTTC. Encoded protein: CASSDLAPEQFF.

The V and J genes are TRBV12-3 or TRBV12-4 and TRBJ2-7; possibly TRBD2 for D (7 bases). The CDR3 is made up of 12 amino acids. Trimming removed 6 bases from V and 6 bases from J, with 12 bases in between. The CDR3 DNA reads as TGTGCCAGCAGAGAAGGGGGGGCCGAGCAGTACTTC. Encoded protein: CASREGGAEQYF.

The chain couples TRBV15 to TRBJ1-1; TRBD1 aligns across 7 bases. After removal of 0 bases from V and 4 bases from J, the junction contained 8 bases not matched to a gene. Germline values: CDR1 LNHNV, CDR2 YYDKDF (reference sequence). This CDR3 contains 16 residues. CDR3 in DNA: TGTGCCACCAGCAGAGATAGATATCCAGGGGGCACTGAAGCTTTCTTT. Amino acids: CATSRDRYPGGTEAFF.

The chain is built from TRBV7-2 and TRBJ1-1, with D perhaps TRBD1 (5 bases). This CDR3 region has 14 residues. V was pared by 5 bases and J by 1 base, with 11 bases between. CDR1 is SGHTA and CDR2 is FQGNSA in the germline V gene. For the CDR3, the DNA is TGTGCCAGCAGCGCCAGCGGGGGGAACACTGAAGCTTTCTTT. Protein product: CASSASGGNTEAFF.

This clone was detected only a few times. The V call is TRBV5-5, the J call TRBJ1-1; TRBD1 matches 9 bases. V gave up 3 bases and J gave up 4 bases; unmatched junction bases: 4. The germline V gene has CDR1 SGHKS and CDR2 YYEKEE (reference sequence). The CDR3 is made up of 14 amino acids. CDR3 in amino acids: CASSSNRGLTEAFF. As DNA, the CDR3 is TGTGCCAGCAGCTCAAACAGGGGGCTCACTGAAGCTTTCTTT.

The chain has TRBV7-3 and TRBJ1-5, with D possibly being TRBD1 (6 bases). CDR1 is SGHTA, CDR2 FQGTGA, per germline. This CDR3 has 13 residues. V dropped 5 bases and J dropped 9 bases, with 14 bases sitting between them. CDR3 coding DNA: TGTGCCAGCAGCCAAGGGGCAGGGGTGCCCCAGCATTTT. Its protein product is CASSQGAGVPQHF.

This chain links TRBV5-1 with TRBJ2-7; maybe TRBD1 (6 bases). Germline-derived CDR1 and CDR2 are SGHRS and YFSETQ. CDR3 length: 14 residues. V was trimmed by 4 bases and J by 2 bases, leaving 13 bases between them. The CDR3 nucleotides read TGCGCCAGCAGCAGTCAGGGGTTAACCTACGAGCAGTACTTC. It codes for CASSSQGLTYEQYF.

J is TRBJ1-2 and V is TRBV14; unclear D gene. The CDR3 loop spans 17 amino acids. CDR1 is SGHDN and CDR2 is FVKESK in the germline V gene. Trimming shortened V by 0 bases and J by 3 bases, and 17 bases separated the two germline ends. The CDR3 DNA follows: TGTGCCAGCAGCCAAGATATCGAGGGAGTACCCTACTATGGCTACACCTTC. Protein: CASSQDIEGVPYYGYTF.

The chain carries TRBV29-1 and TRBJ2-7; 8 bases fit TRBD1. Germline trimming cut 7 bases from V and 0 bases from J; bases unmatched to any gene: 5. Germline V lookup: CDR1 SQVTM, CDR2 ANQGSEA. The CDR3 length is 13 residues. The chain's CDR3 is CSGAGTGSYEQYF. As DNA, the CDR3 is TGCAGCGGGGCGGGGACAGGCTCCTACGAGCAGTACTTC.

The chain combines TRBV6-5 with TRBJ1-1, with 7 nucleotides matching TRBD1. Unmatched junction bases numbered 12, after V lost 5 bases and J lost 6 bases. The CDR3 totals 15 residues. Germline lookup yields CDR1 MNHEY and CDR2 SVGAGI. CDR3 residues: CASSRFGQQGSEAFF. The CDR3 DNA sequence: TGTGCCAGCAGTCGGTTTGGTCAACAGGGGTCTGAAGCTTTCTTT.

CDR3: CSVEADRSNEQYF. The DNA for the CDR3 is TGCAGCGTTGAGGCGGACAGGAGCAACGAGCAGTACTTC. The chain uses TRBV29-1 and TRBJ2-7, with TRBD1 matching 7 bases. Germline trimming cut 3 bases from V and 5 bases from J; bases unmatched to any gene: 7. Per germline, CDR1 SQVTM and CDR2 ANQGSEA. The CDR3 spans 13 residues.

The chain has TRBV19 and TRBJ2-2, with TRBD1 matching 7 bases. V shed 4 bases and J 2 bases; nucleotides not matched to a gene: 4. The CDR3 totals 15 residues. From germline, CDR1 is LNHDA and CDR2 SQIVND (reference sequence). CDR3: CASSTGQRNTGELFF. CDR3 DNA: TGTGCCAGTAGTACGGGACAGAGAAACACCGGGGAGCTGTTTTTT.

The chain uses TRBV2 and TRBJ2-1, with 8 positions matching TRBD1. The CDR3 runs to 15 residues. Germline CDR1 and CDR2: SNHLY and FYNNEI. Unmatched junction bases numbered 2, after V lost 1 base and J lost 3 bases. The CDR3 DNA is TGTGCCAGCAGTGAAGACAGGGGGGACTACAATGAGCAGTTCTTC. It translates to CASSEDRGDYNEQFF.

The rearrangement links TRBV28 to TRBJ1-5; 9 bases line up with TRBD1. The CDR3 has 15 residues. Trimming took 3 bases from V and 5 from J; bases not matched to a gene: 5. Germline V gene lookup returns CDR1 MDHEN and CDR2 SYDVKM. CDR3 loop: CASSFNRGRDQPQHF. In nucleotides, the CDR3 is TGTGCCAGCAGTTTTAACAGGGGGCGAGATCAGCCCCAGCATTTT.

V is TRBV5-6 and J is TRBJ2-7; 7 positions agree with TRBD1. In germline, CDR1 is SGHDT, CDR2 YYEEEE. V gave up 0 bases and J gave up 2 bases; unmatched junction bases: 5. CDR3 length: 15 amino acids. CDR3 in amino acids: CASSLGRQGPYEQYF. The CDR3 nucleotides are TGTGCCAGCAGCTTGGGACGACAGGGACCCTACGAGCAGTACTTC.

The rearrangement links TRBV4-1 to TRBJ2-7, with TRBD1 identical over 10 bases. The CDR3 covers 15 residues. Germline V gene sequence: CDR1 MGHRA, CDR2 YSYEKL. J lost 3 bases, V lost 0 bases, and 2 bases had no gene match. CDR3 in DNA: TGCGCCAGCAGCCAAGATTGGACAGGGGGCTACGAGCAGTACTTC. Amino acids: CASSQDWTGGYEQYF.

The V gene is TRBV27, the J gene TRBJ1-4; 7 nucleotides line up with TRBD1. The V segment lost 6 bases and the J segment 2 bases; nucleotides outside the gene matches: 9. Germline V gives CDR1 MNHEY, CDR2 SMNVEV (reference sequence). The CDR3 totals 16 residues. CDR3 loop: CASRQGSGLTNEKLFF. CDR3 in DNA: TGTGCCAGCAGACAGGGGTCGGGTTTGACTAATGAAAAACTGTTTTTT.

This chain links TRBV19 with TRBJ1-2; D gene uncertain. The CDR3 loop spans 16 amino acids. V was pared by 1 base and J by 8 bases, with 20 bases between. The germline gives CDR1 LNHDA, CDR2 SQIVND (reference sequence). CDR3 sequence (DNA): TGTGCCAGTAGTATAGCCTCCGAGGGCCCAACCTGGGGCTACACCTTC. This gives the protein CASSIASEGPTWGYTF. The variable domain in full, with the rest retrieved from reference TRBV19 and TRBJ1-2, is DGGITQSPKYLFRKEGQNVTLSCEQNLNHDAMYWYRQDPGQGLRLIYYSQIVNDFQKGDIAEGYSVSREKKESFPLTVTSAQKNPTAFYLCASSIASEGPTWGYTFGSGTRLTVV.

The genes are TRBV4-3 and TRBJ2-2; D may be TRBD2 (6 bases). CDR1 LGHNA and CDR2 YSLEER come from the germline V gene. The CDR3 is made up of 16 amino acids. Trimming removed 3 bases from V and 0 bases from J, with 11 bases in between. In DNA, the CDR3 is TGCGCCAGCAGCCATGGACTACAGACGAACACCGGGGAGCTGTTTTTT. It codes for CASSHGLQTNTGELFF.

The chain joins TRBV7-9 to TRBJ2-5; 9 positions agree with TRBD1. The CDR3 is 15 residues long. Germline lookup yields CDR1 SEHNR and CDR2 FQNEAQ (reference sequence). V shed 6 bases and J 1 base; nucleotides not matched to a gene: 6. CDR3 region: CASSSRQGGQETQYF. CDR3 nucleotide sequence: TGTGCCAGCAGTTCGCGACAGGGGGGCCAAGAGACCCAGTACTTC.

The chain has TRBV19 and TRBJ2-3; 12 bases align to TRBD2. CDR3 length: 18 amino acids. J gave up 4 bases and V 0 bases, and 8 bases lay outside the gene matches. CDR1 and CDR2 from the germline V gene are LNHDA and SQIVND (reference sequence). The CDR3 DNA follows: TGTGCCAGTAGTATAGATGGGTTGACTAGCGGGAGCGCAGATACGCAGTATTTT. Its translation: CASSIDGLTSGSADTQYF.

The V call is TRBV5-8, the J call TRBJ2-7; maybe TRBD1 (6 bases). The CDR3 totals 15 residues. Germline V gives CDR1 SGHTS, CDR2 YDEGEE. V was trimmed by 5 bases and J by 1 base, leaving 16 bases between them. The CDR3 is CASSSNREPSYEQYF. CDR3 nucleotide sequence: TGTGCCAGCAGTTCCAACAGGGAACCATCCTACGAGCAGTACTTC.

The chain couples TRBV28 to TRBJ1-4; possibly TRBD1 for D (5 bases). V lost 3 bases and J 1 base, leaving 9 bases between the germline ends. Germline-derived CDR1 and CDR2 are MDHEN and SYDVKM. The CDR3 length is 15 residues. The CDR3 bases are TGTGCCAGCAGTTTTCTGGGGGGAACTAATGAAAAACTGTTTTTT. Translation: CASSFLGGTNEKLFF.

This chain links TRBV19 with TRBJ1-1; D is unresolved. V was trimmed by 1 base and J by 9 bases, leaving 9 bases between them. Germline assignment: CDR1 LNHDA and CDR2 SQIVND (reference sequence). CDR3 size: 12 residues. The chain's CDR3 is CASSIADSQAFF. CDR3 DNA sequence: TGTGCCAGTAGTATAGCAGATTCTCAAGCTTTCTTT.

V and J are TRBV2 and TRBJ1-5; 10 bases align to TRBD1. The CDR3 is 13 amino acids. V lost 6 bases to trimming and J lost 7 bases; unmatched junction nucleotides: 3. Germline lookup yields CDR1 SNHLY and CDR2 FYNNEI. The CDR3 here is CASRGTGAQPQHF. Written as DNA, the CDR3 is TGTGCCAGCAGGGGGACAGGGGCACAGCCCCAGCATTTT. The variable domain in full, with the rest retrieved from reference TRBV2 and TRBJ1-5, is EPEVTQTPSHQVTQMGQEVILRCVPISNHLYFYWYRQILGQKVEFLVSFYNNEISEKSEIFDDQFSVERPDGSNFTLKIRSTKLEDSAMYFCASRGTGAQPQHFGDGTRLSIL.

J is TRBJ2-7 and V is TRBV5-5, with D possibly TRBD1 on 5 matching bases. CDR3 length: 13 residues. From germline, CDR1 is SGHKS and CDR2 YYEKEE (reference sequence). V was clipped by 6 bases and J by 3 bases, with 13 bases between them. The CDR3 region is CASKAGIDYEQYF. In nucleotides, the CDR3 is TGTGCCAGCAAGGCAGGGATCGACTACGAGCAGTACTTC.